The 7 T cell receptor beta chains reported below all come from one sample, sequenced in a study of kidney transplant recipient with SARS-CoV-2 infection. A single record per CDR3 protein comes from TCRdb applying MiXCR to the reads. The data contain about 250,000 distinct CDR3 sequences, about 30% of them singletons. The sample was a blood sample, taken at baseline and between days 110 and 120 from a kidney transplant recipient. These receptors originate from a male patient between 25 and 39 years old who had COVID-19 and was a kidney transplant recipient. Among the T cells, some may be from the graft donor.

As regards this clonotype: A much larger clonotype is one base distant, so this may be a read error. This sequence joins TRBV6-5 and TRBJ2-1; D is unclear. The J call is doubtful: the DNA matches TRBJ1-2 better. Germline V gives CDR1 MNHEY, CDR2 SVGAGI. The CDR3 has 17 residues. The CDR3 protein is CASSGRGSMRTTYGYTF. CDR3 nucleotide sequence: TGTGCCAGCAGTGGCAGAGGCTCTATGCGAACGACCTATGGCTACACCTTC.

This clonotype was seen only a few times. This chain links TRBV8-2 with TRBJ1-2. TRBV8-2 is designated a pseudogene. The CDR3 is made up of 16 amino acids. The CDR3 loop reads CGSSKIDSRKTYGYTF. The CDR3 DNA sequence: TGTGGCAGTAGCAAAATTGATAGCCGAAAGACCTATGGCTACACCTTC.

On this clonotype: A much more abundant neighbour one base away suggests this may be a read error. The chain uses TRBV4-2 and TRBJ2-2, with a possible D match to TRBD1 (6 bases). The CDR3 length is 16 residues. Looked up from germline, CDR1 is LGHNA and CDR2 is YNFKEQ. The CDR3: CASSPVDSRGTGELLF. The DNA for the CDR3 is TGTGCCAGCAGCCCAGTGGACAGCAGAGGGACCGGGGAGCTGCTTTTT.

Ten or more counts support this clonotype. The chain recombines TRBV7-8 with TRBJ1-2; no clear D gene. CDR1 is SGHVS, CDR2 FQNEAQ, per germline. This CDR3 is 17 amino acids long. Deletions cut 4 bases from V and 4 bases from J, with 22 bases between. The CDR3 nucleotides are TGTGCCAGCAGCTCATCTATGTTTACCCGAAAGACCTATGGCTACACCTTC. Its translation is CASSSSMFTRKTYGYTF.

This clonotype was observed a few times. V and J are TRBV7-6 and TRBJ1-2; no clear D. This CDR3 is built from 17 residues. With 5 bases removed from V and 4 bases from J, the gap between germline ends came to 23 bases. Germline loops: CDR1 SGHVS, CDR2 FNYEAQ. CDR3 sequence: CASSIGTESRKTYGYTF. The CDR3 DNA sequence: TGTGCCAGCAGCATAGGAACTGAATCTCGAAAGACCTATGGCTACACCTTC.

A word on this clonotype: A much larger clone sits a single nucleotide away, making a read error possible. The chain joins TRBV18 to TRBJ2-3, with no clear D. The germline V gene has CDR1 KGHSH and CDR2 LQKENI. The CDR3 runs to 12 residues. Here the CDR3 DNA reads TGTGCCAGCTCACCACCGGGGAACATTCGGTACTTC. It specifies CASSPPGNIRYF.

The sample holds many counts of this clonotype. Written as DNA, the CDR3 is TGTGCCAGCAGGCGCTACGAGCAGTACTTC. Translation: CASRRYEQYF. This chain joins TRBV28 and TRBJ2-7, with D hard to call. V was shortened by 6 bases and J by 3 bases, with 3 bases between the two germline ends. Germline CDR1 is MDHEN and CDR2 is SYDVKM. CDR3 size: 10 residues. Supplemented by reference TRBV28 and TRBJ2-7, the full variable domain reads DVKVTQSSRYLVKRTGEKVFLECVQDMDHENMFWYRQDPGLGLRLIYFSYDVKMKEKGDIPEGYSVSREKKERFSLILESASTNQTSMYLCASRRYEQYFGPGTRLTVT.